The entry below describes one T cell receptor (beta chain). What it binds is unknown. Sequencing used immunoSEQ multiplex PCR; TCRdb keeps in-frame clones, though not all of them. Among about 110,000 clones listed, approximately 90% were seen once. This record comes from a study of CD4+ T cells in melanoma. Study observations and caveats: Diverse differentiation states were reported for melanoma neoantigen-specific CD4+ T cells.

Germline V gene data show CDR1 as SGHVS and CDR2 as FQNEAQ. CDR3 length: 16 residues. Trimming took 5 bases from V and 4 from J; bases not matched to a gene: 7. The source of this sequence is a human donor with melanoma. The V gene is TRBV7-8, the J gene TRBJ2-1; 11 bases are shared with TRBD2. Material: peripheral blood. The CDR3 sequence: CASSVLVAGGYNEQFF. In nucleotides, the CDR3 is TGTGCCAGCAGCGTCTTAGTAGCGGGAGGGTACAATGAGCAGTTCTTC.